Below are 7 T cell receptor beta chains sequenced from a single sample in a study of shared clonotypes between healthy human individuals. Data came from immunoSEQ multiplex PCR; TCRdb stores just in-frame clones and leaves some out. The table lists more than 850,000 clones, 75% to 85% of them singletons. Sequencing was carried out using memory CD4+ T cells from PBMCs. Subset: CD45RA-negative fraction. The receptors come from a man aged 18 to 29 in good health. Some clones in this sample may be carry-over from other donors' samples.

This chain connects TRBV5-4 to TRBJ1-2; 8 bases line up with TRBD1. V lost 2 bases, J lost 7 bases, and 4 bases stayed unmatched. The CDR3 consists of 13 residues. The germline V gene has CDR1 SGHNT and CDR2 YYREEE (reference sequence). In DNA form, the CDR3 reads TGTGCCAGCAGCTTTGACAGGGGCGGTGGCTACACCTTC. Amino acid sequence: CASSFDRGGGYTF. The full variable domain, in which reference TRBV5-4 and TRBJ1-2 provide the parts outside the CDR3, is ETGVTQSPTHLIKTRGQQVTLRCSSQSGHNTVSWYQQALGQGPQFIFQYYREEENGRGNFPPRFSGLQFPNYSSELNVNALELDDSALYLCASSFDRGGGYTFGSGTRLTVV.

V gene TRBV4-1 combines with J gene TRBJ1-5, with D possibly being TRBD1 (5 bases). The V gene's germline CDR1 is MGHRA and CDR2 YSYEKL. Trimming stripped 4 bases from V and 5 bases from J, with 24 bases between. The CDR3 runs to 18 residues. CDR3 nucleotides: TGCGCCAGCAGCCGTTCGGGGGTACAGGCCCCGCTGGATCAGCCCCAGCATTTT. Residues: CASSRSGVQAPLDQPQHF.

Note on this clone: This is likely an artifact of a read error, given a far larger clone one base away. Other DNA sequences of this sample code for an identical CDR3. This chain joins TRBV6-1 and TRBJ1-2; no definite D call. CDR1 is MNHNS, CDR2 SASEGT, per germline. The CDR3 consists of 11 residues. The CDR3 spells CASSTWPGYTF. The DNA of the CDR3 is TGTGCTAGCAGTACCTGGCCTGGCTACACCTTC.

The rearrangement links TRBV19 to TRBJ2-2; 7 nucleotides line up with TRBD2. J gave up 2 bases and V 9 bases, and 9 bases lay outside the gene matches. Germline values: CDR1 LNHDA, CDR2 SQIVND (reference sequence). This CDR3 region has 15 residues. The CDR3 reads CASRAAGVNTGELFF. As DNA, the CDR3 is TGTGCCAGCAGGGCGGCGGGAGTAAACACCGGGGAGCTGTTTTTT.

This clone was picked up a small number of times. The chain couples TRBV6-6 to TRBJ1-1; D not certain. Trimming left V 2 bases short and J 3 bases short, with 10 bases between. Germline CDR1 is MNHNY and CDR2 is SVGAGI (reference sequence). CDR3 length: 14 amino acids. In nucleotides, the CDR3 is TGTGCCAGCAGTTACGGGGTCGGGGACACTGAAGCTTTCTTT. The encoded protein is CASSYGVGDTEAFF.

V and J are TRBV9 and TRBJ2-5, with D perhaps matching TRBD1 (6 bases). The CDR3 loop spans 15 amino acids. CDR1 is SGDLS and CDR2 is YYNGEE in the germline V gene. V was trimmed by 3 bases and J by 4 bases, leaving 16 bases between them. The DNA of the CDR3 is TGTGCCAGCAGCGCCAGACAGGCTCCGGCAGAGACCCAGTACTTC. Translating gives CASSARQAPAETQYF.

V is TRBV28 and J is TRBJ1-2; perhaps TRBD1 as D (5 bases). Germline assignment: CDR1 MDHEN and CDR2 SYDVKM. Trimming took 6 bases from V and 0 from J, leaving 17 bases between them. The CDR3 spans 16 residues. In nucleotides, the CDR3 is TGTGCCAGCAGGTCCCCAAAGGGGAAGGCTAACTATGGCTACACCTTC. Amino acid sequence: CASRSPKGKANYGYTF.